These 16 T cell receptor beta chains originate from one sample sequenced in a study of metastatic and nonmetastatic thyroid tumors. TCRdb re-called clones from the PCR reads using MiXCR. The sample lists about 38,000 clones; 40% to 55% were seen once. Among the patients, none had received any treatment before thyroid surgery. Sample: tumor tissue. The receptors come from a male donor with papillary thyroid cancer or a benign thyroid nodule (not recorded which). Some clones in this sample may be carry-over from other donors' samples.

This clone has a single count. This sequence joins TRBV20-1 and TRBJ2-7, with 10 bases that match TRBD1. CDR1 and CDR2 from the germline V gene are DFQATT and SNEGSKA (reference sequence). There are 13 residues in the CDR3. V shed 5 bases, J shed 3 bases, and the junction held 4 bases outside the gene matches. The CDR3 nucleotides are TGCAGTGCTCCGGGACAGGGGATCTACGAGCAGTACTTC. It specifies CSAPGQGIYEQYF.

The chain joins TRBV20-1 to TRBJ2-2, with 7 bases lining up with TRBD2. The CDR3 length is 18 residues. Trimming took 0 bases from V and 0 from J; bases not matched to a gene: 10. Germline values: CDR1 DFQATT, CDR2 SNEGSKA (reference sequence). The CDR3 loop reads CSARDTFNGLANTGELFF. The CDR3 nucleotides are TGCAGTGCTAGAGACACCTTCAATGGACTAGCGAACACCGGGGAGCTGTTTTTT.

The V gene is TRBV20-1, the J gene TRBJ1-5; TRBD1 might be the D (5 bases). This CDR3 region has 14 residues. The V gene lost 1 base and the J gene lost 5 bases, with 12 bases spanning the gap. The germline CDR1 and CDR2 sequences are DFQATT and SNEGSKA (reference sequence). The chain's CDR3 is CSARARGSYQPQHF. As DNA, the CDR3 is TGCAGTGCTAGAGCTAGGGGAAGCTATCAGCCCCAGCATTTT.

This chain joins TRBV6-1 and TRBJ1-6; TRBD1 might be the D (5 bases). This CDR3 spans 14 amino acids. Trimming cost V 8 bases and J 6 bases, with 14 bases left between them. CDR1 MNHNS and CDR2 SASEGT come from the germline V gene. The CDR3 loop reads CASSPRQFNSPLHF. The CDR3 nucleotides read TGTGCCAGCTCCCCGCGACAGTTTAATTCACCCCTCCACTTT.

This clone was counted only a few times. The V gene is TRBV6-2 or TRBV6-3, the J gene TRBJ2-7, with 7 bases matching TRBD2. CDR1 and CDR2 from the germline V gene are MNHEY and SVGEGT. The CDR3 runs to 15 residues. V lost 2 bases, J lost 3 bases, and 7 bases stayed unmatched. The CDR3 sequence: CASSYTRGGVYEQYF. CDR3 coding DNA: TGTGCCAGCAGTTACACTCGTGGGGGGGTCTACGAGCAGTACTTC.

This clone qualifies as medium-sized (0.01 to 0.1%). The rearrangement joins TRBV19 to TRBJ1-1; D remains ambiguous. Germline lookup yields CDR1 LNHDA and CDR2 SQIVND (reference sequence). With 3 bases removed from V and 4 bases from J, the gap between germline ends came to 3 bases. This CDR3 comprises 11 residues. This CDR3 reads CASSMGTEAFF. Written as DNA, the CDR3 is TGTGCCAGTAGTATGGGCACTGAAGCTTTCTTT.

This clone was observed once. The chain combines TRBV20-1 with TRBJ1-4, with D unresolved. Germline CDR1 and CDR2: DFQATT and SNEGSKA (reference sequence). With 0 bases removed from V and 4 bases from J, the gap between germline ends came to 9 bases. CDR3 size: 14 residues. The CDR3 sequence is CSAREDSYNEKLFF. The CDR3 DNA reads TGCAGTGCTAGAGAGGACTCCTATAATGAAAAACTGTTTTTT.

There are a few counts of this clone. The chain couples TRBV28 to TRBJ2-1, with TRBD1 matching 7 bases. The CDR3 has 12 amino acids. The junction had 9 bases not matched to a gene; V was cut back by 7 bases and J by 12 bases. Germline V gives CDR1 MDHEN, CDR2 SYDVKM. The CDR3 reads CASTTGKPGQFF. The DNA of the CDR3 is TGTGCCAGCACGACAGGGAAACCAGGGCAGTTCTTC.

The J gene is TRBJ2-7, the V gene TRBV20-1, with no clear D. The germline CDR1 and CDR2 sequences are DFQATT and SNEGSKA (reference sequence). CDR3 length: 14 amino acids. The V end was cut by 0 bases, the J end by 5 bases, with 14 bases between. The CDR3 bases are TGCAGTGCTAGAGATCCGAGCAGGTGGAACGAGCAGTACTTC. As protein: CSARDPSRWNEQYF.

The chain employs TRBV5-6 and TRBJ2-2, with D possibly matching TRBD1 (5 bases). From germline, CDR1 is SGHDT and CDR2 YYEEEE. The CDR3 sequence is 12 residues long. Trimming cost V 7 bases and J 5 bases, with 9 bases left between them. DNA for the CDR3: TGTGCCAGCTCCAGGGAAACCGGGGAGCTGTTTTTT. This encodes CASSRETGELFF. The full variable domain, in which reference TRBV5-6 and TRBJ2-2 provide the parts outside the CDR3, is DAGVTQSPTHLIKTRGQQVTLRCSPKSGHDTVSWYQQALGQGPQFIFQYYEEEERQRGNFPDRFSGHQFPNYSSELNVNALLLGDSALYLCASSRETGELFFGEGSRLTVL.

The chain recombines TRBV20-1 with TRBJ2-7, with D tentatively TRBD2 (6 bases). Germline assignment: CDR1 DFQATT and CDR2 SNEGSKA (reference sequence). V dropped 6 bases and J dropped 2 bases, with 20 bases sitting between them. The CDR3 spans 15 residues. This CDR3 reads CSAVNRRAGTYEQYF. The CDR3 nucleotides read TGCAGTGCCGTCAACAGGAGGGCCGGTACCTACGAGCAGTACTTC.

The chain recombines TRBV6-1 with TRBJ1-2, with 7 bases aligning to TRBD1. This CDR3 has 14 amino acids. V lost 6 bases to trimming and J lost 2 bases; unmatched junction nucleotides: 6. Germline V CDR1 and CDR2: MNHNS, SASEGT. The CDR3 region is CASRGRGLNYGYTF. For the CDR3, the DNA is TGTGCCAGCAGGGGTAGGGGGCTAAACTATGGCTACACCTTC.

In nucleotides, the CDR3 is TGTGCCAGCAACCATCAAGGCCCCTACGAGCAGTACTTC. It codes for CASNHQGPYEQYF. This sequence joins TRBV11-2 and TRBJ2-7; D call uncertain. The V and J ends lost 7 bases and 2 bases respectively, with 12 bases between them. This CDR3 has 13 amino acids. Germline CDR1 is SGHAT and CDR2 is FQNNGV.

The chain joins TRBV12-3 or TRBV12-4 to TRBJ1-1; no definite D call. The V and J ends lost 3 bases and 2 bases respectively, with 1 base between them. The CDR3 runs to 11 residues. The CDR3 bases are TGTGCCAGCAGTTTCAACACTGAAGCTTTCTTT. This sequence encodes CASSFNTEAFF.

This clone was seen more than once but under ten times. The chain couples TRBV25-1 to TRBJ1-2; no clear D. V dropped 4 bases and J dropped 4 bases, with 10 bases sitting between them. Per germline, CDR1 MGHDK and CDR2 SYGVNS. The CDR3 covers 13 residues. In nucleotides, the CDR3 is TGTGCCAGCAGTGTGGCCGGATTCTATGGCTACACCTTC. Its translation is CASSVAGFYGYTF.

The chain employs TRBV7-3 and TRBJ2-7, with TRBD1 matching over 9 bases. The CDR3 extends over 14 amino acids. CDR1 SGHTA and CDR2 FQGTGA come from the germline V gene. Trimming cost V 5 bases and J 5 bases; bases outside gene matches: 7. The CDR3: CASSKGGQGHEQYF. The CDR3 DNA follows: TGTGCCAGCAGCAAGGGGGGACAGGGCCACGAGCAGTACTTC.